This T cell receptor (beta chain) was sequenced during a study of metastatic and nonmetastatic thyroid tumors. Study as a whole: Both malignant and benign thyroid patients supplied peripheral blood and tumor or nodule tissue samples, across which the repertoires of these patients were then compared.

This clone was seen ten or more times. Its cognate antigen is unknown. Trimming took off 3 bases at V and 3 bases at J, with 8 bases between the two ends. This CDR3 has 13 amino acids. Germline CDR1 and CDR2: SGHDN and FVKESK. Study-level results: According to reports, the diversity of TCR beta was significantly higher in malignant thyroid tumors than in benign nodules, and this held in both blood and tumor samples.

All patients reached thyroid surgery having received no treatment beforehand. With MiXCR, TCRdb called clones anew from the PCR reads. The sample has 20,000 to 25,000 clones; 12% are singletons. The sequenced material came from blood. This TCR came from a male donor with papillary thyroid cancer or a benign thyroid nodule (not recorded which). Some clones in this sample may be carry-over from other donors' samples. This rearrangement joins TRBV14 to TRBJ1-1, with D perhaps matching TRBD1 (5 bases). The CDR3 sequence is CASSQGVHTEAFF. For the CDR3, the DNA is TGTGCCAGCAGCCAGGGGGTTCACACTGAAGCTTTCTTT.